This record looks at one TCR beta chain sequence and its context. Its specificity is unknown. These data belong to a study of cytomegalovirus exposure and HLA in healthy donors. Trimming removed 4 bases from V and 8 bases from J, with 10 bases in between. The CDR3 has 12 amino acids. CDR1 is SGHRS, CDR2 YFSETQ, per germline. Primers for the PCR totalled 60 Vbeta and 13 Jbeta. The protocol was immunoSEQ multiplex PCR, while the TCRdb copy is restricted to in-frame clones and leaves out a portion. Here the sample spans some 170,000 clones, more than 80% being singletons. General study points: The listing of 150 to 200 TCR beta chains classed them as cytomegalovirus-associated. Reportedly, cytomegalovirus status was diagnosed with high sensitivity and specificity.

The sequenced sample was PBMCs. The chain employs TRBV5-1 and TRBJ2-1; possible D gene TRBD1, 5 bases. This clonotype was obtained from a woman aged 25 to 45 in good health and CMV-seropositive. The DNA for the CDR3 is TGCGCCAGCAGCGAGCAGGGCCATGAGCAGTTCTTC. Encoded protein: CASSEQGHEQFF. Combining the CDR3 with reference TRBV5-1 and TRBJ2-1 gives the whole variable domain KAGVTQTPRYLIKTRGQQVTLSCSPISGHRSVSWYQQTPGQGLQFLFEYFSETQRNKGNFPGRFSGRQFSNSRSEMNVSTLELGDSALYLCASSEQGHEQFFGPGTRLTVL.